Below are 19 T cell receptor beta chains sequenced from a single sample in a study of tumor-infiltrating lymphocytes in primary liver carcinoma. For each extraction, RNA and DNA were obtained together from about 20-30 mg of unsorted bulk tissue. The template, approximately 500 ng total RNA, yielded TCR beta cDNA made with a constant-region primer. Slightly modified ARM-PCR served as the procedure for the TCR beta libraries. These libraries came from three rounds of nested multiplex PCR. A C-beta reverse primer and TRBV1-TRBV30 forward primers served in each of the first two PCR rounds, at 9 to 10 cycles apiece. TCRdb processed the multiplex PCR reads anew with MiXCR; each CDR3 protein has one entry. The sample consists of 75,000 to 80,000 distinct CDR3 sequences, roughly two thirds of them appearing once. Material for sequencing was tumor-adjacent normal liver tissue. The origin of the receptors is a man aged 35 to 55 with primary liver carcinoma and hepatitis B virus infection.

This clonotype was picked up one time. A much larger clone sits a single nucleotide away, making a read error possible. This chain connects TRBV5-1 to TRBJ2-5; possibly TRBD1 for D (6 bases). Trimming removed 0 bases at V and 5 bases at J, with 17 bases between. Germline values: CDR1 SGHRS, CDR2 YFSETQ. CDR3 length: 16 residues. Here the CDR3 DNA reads TGCGCCAGCAGCTTGGGCATAACAGGGCCCCACGAGACCCAGTACTTC. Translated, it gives CASSLGITGPHETQYF.

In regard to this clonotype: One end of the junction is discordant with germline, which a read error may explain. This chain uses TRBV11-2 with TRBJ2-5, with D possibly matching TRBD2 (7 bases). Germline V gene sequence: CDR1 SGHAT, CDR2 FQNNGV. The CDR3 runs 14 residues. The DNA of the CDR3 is TGTGCCAGCAGCGGGACGGGGGGCGGCGAGACTCAGTACTTC. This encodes CASSGTGGGETQYF.

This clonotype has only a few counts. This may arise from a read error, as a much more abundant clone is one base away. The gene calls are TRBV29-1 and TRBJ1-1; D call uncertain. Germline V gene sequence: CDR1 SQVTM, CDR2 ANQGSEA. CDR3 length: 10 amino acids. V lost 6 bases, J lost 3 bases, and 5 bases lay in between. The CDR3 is CSVVDTEAFF. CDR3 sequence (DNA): TGCAGCGTAGTTGACACTGAAGCTTTCTTT.

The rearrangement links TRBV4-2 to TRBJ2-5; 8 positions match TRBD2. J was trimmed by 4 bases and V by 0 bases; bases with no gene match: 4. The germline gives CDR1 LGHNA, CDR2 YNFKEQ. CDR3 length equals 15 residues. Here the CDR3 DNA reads TGTGCCAGCAGCCAAGAATCGGCGGGAGGAGAGACCCAGTACTTC. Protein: CASSQESAGGETQYF.

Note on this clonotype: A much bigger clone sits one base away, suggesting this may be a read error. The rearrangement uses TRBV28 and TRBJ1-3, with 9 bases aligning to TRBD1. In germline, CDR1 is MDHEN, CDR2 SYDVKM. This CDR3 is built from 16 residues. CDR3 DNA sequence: TGTGCCGGCAGTTTACTACAGGGGGCTGTTGGAAACACCATATATTTT. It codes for CAGSLLQGAVGNTIYF.

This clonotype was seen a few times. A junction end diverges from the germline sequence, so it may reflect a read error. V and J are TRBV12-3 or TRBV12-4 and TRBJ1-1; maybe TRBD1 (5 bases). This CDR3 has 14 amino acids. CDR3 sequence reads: CASSLGLMNTEALF. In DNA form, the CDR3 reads TGTGCCAGCAGTTTGGGGCTGATGAACACTGAAGCTTTATTT.

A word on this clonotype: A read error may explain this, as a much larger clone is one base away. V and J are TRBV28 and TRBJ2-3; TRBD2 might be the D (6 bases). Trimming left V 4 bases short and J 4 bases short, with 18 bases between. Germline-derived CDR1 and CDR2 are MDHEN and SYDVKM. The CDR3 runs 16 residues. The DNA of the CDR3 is TGTGCCAGCAGTTCCCCGGGACTGGGAGCAGCAGATACGCAGTATTTT. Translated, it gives CASSSPGLGAADTQYF.

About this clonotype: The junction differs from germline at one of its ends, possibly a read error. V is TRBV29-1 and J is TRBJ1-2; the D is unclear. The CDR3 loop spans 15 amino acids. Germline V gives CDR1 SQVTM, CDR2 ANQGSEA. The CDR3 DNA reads TGCAGCGTCCCATCTGACAACTCGGCAAACTATGGCTACACATTC. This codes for CSVPSDNSANYGYTF.

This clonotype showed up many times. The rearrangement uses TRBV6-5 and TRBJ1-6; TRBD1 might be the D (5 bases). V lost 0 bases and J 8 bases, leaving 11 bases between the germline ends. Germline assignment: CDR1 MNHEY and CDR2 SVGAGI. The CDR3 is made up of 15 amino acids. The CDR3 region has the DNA TGTGCCAGCAGTTACTCAATCCAGGGTCATTCACCCCTCCACTTT. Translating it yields CASSYSIQGHSPLHF.

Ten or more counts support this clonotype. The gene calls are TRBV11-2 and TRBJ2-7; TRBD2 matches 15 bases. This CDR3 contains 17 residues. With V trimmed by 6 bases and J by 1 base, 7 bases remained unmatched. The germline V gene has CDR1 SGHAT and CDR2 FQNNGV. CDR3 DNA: TGTGCCAGCAGACAAGGACTAGCGGGAGGGGGGTCCTACGAGCAGTACTTC. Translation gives CASRQGLAGGGSYEQYF.

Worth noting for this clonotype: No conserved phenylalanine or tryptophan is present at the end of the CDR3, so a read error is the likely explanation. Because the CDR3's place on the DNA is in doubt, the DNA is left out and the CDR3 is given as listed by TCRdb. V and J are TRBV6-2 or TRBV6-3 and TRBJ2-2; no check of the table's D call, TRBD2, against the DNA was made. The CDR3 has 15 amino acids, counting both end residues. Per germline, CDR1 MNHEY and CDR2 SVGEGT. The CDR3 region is CASSYALAGGGELLL.

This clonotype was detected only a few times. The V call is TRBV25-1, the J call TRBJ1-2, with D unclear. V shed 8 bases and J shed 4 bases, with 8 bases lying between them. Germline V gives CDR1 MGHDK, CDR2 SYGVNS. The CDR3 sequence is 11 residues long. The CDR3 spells CASCATYGYTF. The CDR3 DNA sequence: TGTGCCAGCTGTGCAACCTATGGCTACACCTTC.

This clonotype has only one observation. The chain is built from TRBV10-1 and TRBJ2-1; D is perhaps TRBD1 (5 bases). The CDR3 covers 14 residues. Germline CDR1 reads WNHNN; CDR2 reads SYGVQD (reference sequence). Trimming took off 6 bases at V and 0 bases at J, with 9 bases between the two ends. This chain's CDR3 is CASSDRCSYNEQFF. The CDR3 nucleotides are TGCGCCAGCAGCGACAGATGCTCCTACAATGAGCAGTTCTTC.

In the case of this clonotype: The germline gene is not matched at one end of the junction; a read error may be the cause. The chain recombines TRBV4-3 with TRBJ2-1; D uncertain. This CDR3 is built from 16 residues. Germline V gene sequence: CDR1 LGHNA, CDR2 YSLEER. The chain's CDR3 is CASSQDQTGFYNEQFF. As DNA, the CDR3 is TGCGCCAGTAGCCAAGATCAGACGGGCTTCTACAATGAGCAGTTCTTC.

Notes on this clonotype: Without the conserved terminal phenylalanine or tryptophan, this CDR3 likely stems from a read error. CDR3 nucleotides: TGTGTCAGCAGTTCGCTCCTGAATAGCGGGTCTAACACCGGGGAGCTGTTTCTT. It translates to CVSSSLLNSGSNTGELFL. The chain recombines TRBV5-6 with TRBJ2-2; 7 bases map to TRBD2. CDR3 length equals 18 residues. From germline, CDR1 is SGHDT and CDR2 YYEEEE.

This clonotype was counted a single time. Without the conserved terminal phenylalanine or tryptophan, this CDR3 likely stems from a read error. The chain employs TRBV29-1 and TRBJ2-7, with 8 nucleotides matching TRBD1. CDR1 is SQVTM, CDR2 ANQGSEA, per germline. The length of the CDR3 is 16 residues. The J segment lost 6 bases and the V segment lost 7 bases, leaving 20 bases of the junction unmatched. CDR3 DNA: TGCAGCGCCATGACATCTGGGACAGGCCCTCCCTTCGAGCAGTACCTC. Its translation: CSAMTSGTGPPFEQYL.

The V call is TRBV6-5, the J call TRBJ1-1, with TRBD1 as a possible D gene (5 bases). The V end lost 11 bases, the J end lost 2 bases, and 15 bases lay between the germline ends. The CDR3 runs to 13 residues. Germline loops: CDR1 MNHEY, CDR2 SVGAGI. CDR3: CADSGQFNTEAFF. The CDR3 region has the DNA TGTGCCGACAGCGGGCAGTTCAACACTGAAGCTTTCTTT.

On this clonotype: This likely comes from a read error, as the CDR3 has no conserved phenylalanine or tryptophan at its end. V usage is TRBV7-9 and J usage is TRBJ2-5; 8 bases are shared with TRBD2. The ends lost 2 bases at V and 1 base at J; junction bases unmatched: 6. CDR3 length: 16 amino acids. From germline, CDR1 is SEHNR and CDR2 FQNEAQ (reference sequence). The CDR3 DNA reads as TGTGCCAGCAGCTTAAAAGCGGGAGAGATCCAAGAGACCCAGTACTCC. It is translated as CASSLKAGEIQETQYS.

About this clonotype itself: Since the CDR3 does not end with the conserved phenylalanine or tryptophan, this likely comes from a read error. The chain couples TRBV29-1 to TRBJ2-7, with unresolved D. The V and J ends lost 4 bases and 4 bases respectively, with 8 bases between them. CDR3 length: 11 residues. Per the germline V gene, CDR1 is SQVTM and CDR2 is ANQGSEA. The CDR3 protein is CSVGWVYEQYL. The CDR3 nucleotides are TGCAGCGTTGGGTGGGTATACGAGCAGTACTTA.